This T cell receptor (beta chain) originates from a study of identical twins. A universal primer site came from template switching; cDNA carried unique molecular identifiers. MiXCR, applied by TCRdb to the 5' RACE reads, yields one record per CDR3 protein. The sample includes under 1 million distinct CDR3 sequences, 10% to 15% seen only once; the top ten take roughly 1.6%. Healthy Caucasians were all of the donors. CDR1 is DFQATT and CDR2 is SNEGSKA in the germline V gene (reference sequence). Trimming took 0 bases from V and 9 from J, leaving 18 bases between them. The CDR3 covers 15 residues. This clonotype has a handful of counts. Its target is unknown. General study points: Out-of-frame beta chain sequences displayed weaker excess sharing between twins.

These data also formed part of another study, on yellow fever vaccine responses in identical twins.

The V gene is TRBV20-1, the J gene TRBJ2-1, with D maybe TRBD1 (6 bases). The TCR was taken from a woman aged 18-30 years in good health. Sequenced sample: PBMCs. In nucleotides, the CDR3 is TGCAGTGCTAGAGAATCTGAGGGGGTGGGCCGTGAGCAGTTCTTC. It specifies CSARESEGVGREQFF.